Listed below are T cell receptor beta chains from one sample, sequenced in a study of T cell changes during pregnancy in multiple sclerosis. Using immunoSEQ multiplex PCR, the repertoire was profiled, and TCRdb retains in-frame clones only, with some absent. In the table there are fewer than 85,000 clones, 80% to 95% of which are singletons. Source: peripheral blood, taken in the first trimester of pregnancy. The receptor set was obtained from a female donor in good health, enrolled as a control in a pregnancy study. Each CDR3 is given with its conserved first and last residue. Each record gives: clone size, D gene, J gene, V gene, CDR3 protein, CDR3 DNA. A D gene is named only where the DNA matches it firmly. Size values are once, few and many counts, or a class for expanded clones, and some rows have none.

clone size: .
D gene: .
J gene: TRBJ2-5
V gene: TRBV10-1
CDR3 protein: CASRGGHQETQYF
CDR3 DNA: TGCGCCAGCAGGGGGGGACACCAAGAGACCCAGTACTTC

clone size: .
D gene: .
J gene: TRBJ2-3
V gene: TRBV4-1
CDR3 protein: CASSQDQPGTDTQYF
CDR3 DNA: TGCGCCAGCAGCCAAGATCAACCGGGCACAGATACGCAGTATTTT

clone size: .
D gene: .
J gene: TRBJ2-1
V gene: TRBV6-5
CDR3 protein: CASTGGGINEQFF
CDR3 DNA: TGTGCCAGCACGGGCGGGGGCATCAATGAGCAGTTCTTC

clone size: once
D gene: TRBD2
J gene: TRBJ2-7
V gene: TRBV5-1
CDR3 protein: CASSFSGLAGGEQYF
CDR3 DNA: TGCGCCAGCAGCTTTTCGGGACTAGCGGGAGGTGAGCAGTACTTC

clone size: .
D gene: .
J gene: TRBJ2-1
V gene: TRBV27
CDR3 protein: CASHGRFGEQFF
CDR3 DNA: TGTGCCAGCCATGGGAGGTTTGGTGAGCAGTTCTTC

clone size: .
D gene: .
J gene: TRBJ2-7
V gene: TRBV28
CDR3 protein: CAVGAYEQYF
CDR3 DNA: TGTGCCGTCGGTGCTTACGAGCAGTACTTC

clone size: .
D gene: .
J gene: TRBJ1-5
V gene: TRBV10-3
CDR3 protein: CAISEGRGQPQHF
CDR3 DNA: TGTGCCATCAGTGAGGGGCGGGGACAGCCCCAGCATTTT

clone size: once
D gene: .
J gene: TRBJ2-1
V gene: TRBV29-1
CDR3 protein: CSVKRTFDSFGEQFF
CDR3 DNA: TGCAGCGTAAAACGAACATTTGACAGTTTTGGGGAGCAGTTCTTC

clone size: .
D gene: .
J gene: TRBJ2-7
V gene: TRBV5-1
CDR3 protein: CASRRENYEQYF
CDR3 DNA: TGCGCCAGTAGGAGAGAGAACTACGAGCAGTACTTC

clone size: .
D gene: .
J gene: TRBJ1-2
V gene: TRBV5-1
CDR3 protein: CASSFETPNYGYTF
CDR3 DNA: TGCGCCAGCAGCTTCGAGACACCTAACTATGGCTACACCTTC

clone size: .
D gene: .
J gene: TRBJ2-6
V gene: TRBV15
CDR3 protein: CATSTSGTGANVLTF
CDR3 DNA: TGTGCCACCAGCACCTCAGGGACTGGGGCCAACGTCCTGACTTTC

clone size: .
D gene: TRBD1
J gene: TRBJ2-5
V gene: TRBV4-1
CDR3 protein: CASSQGFNRGSGETQYF
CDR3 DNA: TGCGCCAGCAGCCAAGGTTTCAACAGGGGGTCCGGTGAGACCCAGTACTTC

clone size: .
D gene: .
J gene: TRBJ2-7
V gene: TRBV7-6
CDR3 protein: CASSSEARNDEQYF
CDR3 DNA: TGTGCCAGCAGCTCCGAGGCACGGAACGACGAGCAGTACTTC

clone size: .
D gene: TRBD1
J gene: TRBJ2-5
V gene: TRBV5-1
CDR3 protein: CASSFTGEETQYF
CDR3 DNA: TGCGCCAGCAGCTTTACAGGGGAAGAGACCCAGTACTTC

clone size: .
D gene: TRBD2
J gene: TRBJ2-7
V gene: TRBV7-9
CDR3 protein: CASSRPGLATYEQYF
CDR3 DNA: TGTGCCAGCAGCCGGCCGGGACTAGCGACCTACGAGCAGTACTTC

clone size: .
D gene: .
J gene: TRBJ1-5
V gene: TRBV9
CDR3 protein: CASSVGDSENQPQHF
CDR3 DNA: TGTGCCAGCAGCGTAGGTGACAGTGAGAATCAGCCCCAGCATTTT

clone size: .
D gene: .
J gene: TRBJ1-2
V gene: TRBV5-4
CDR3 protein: CASSIGQNGYTF
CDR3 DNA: TGTGCCAGCAGCATCGGACAGAATGGCTACACCTTC

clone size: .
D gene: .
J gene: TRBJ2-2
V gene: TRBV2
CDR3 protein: CASSQGVTGELFF
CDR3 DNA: TGTGCCAGCAGCCAGGGCGTGACCGGGGAGCTGTTTTTT

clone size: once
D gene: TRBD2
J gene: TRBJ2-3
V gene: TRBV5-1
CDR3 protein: CASQEVAGGPTDTQYF
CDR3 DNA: TGCGCCAGCCAAGAGGTAGCGGGAGGGCCCACAGATACGCAGTATTTT

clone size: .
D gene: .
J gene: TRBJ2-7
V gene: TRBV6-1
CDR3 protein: CASYPRLAQSYEQYF
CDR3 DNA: TGTGCCAGCTACCCCCGGCTAGCGCAATCCTACGAGCAGTACTTC

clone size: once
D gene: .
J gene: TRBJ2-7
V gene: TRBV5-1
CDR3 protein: CASSLGRGEYEQYF
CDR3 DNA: TGCGCCAGCAGCTTGGGCCGAGGAGAATACGAGCAGTACTTC

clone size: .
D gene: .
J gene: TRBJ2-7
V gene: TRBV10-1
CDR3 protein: CASSLLILGTYEQYF
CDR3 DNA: TGCGCCAGCAGTTTACTGATACTCGGGACCTACGAGCAGTACTTC

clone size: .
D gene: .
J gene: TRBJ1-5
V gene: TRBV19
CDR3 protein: CASSIVRGNQPQHF
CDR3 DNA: TGTGCCAGTAGTATAGTCAGGGGCAATCAGCCCCAGCATTTT

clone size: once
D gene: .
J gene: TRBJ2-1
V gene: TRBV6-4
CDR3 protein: CASSELASYNEQFF
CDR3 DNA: TGTGCCAGCAGCGAACTAGCCTCCTACAATGAGCAGTTCTTC

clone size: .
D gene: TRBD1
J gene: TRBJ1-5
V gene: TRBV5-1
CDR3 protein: CASSLGTGSNQPQHF
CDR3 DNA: TGCGCCAGCAGCTTGGGGACAGGGAGCAATCAGCCCCAGCATTTT

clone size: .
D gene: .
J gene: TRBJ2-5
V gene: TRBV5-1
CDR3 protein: CASSWTAVETQYF
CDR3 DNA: TGCGCCAGCAGTTGGACAGCTGTGGAGACCCAGTACTTC

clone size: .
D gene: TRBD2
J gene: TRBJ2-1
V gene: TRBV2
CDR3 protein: CASSEALRLAGSSYNEQFF
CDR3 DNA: TGTGCCAGCAGTGAAGCGCTTCGGCTAGCGGGGAGCTCCTACAATGAGCAGTTCTTC